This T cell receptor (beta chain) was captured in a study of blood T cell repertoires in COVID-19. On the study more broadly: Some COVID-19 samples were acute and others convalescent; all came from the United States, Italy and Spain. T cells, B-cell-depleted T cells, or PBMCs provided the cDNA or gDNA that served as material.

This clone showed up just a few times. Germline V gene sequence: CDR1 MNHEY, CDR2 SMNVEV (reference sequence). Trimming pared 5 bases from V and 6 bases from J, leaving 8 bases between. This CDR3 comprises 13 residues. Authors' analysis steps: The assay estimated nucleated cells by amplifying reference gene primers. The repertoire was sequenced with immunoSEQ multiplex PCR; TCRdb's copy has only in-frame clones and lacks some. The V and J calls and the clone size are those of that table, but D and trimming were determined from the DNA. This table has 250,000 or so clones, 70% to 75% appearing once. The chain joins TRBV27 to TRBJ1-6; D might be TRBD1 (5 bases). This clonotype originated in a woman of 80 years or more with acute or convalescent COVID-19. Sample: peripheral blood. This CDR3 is CASSIQANSPLHF. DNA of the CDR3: TGTGCCAGCAGTATACAGGCTAATTCACCCCTCCACTTT.